This entry describes one TCR beta chain. The clone's antigen remains unknown. No clone much larger than this one lies a single base away; base qualities are absent. TCRbeta CDR3 regions were amplified from genomic DNA by means of the immunoSEQ Assay, a bias-controlled multiplex PCR. Per the source publication's procedure: Within the assay, amplification of reference gene primers was used to estimate how many nucleated cells each sample contained. To quantify the absolute abundance of each unique TCRbeta CDR3 rearrangement, sequence reads were collapsed and filtered. For each sample, productive Simpson clonality was calculated as the square root of Simpson's diversity index across productive rearrangements. TCRdb provides this immuneACCESS table in a form limited to in-frame rearrangements. Some clones are lacking; in checked studies, under half of them reflect an unresolved V gene, and why the rest are absent is not known. That table is the source of V, J and clone size, and D and trimming were worked out from the DNA. In this sample the table shows about 26,000 clones, roughly 88% of which occur a single time. Roughly 17% of the sample is in the top ten clones.

According to the germline V gene (reference sequence), CDR1 reads DFQATT and CDR2 reads SNEGSKA. From the cysteine up to the phenylalanine, the CDR3 has a length of 15 residues. The entry retains the CDR3 DNA only, 45 bases that are in frame from base 1. Trimming takes 3 bases off V and 3 bases off J; junction bases not matched to a gene: 10. Each collaborating institution followed its own protocols to collect whole blood in K2EDTA tubes. For TCRbeta analysis, collaborators shipped samples in one of three forms: frozen whole blood, isolated PBMCs, or DNA extracted from either of those sample types. This sample is drawn from a study of blood T cell repertoires in COVID-19 (TCRdb year 2020). About the full investigation: The collaborator samples originated in the United States, Italy and Spain and spanned the acute and convalescent phases of COVID-19. The prospective study material was composed of cDNA or gDNA derived from T cells, B-cell-depleted T cells, or PBMCs. Deeply sampled blood TCRbeta repertoires from subjects exposed to, actively infected with, or recovered from COVID-19 were included in the dataset. Nearly every sample came with metadata listing a de-identified subject ID, COVID-19 status, age in years and sex. A freely available public database, intended as a resource for researchers studying the immune response to SARS-CoV-2, is where the repertoires were released. Samples came from the ongoing ImmuneRACE study (first 160 participants) plus 1,254 subjects from 6 global collaborators. Where available, HLA class I and class II types were obtained from metadata supplied by the sample provider rather than from assay-based typing.

The research as a whole found: The quantity of clinical and demographic metadata differed by source and by participant and was supplied without curation.

Sequenced sample: peripheral blood. The receptor was derived from a man in his sixties or seventies with acute or convalescent COVID-19. The V and J genes are TRBV20-1 and TRBJ2-5; TRBD2 aligns with 7 central bases. The DNA reads as follows: TGCAGTGCTAGTCTGGGGGGGAGCCAAAAAGAGACCCAGTACTTC. Its protein reads: CSASLGGSQKETQYF.